Included here is one T cell receptor beta chain sequence, with context. Its target is unknown. This record comes from a study of post-analysis software for immune sequencing data. Overall study findings and caveats: Patients with multiple sclerosis recorded significantly lower normalized Chao1 diversity than controls, the study found. Five TRBV segments occurring more often in patients than controls included TRBV5-6, TRBV5-1 and TRBV20-1.

V lost 6 bases and J lost 5; bases outside the gene matches: 7. Germline V gene data show CDR1 as SNHLY and CDR2 as FYNNEI. The CDR3 totals 15 residues. The TCR beta cDNA libraries contained unique molecular identifiers. The yield from roughly 1 to 10 million T cells was roughly 500,000 cDNA molecules in total. Via MiXCR, TCRdb re-called the PCR reads, giving one row per CDR3 protein. The profile shows 450,000 to 700,000 distinct CDR3 sequences, around 40% of them singletons. Input material: blood. The chain recombines TRBV2 with TRBJ2-5; 12 bases are shared with TRBD2. This receptor was taken from a girl aged 10 to 17 with multiple sclerosis. As DNA, the CDR3 is TGTGCCAGCAGAAGACTAGCGGGAGACATGGAGACCCAGTACTTC. Translation: CASRRLAGDMETQYF.